Sequencing of this T cell receptor (beta chain) was carried out in a study of OX40 agonist ivuxolimab in advanced cancers. Notes on the study in general: The study observed clonal expansion of CD4+ and CD8+ blood T cells by week 6 at 0.1 to 3.0 mg/kg.

Libraries were prepared by immunoSEQ multiplex PCR; TCRdb keeps only in-frame clonotypes and omits some of them. The table records under 40,000 clones, around three quarters of them present only once. Comment on this clone: Its antigen remains unidentified.

Trimming removed 6 bases at V and 5 bases at J, with 10 bases between. The CDR3 has 11 amino acids. Germline CDR1 DFQATT, CDR2 SNEGSKA (reference sequence). V gene TRBV20-1 combines with J gene TRBJ2-5, with D uncertain. The clonotype originates from an adult with an advanced solid tumor such as melanoma, head and neck, liver or kidney cancer. The material was CD4+ or CD8+ T cells sorted from blood, obtained in a trial of the OX40 agonist ivuxolimab. CDR3 loop: CSATQAETQYF. The CDR3 DNA sequence: TGCAGTGCCACCCAGGCTGAGACCCAGTACTTC.